This TCR beta chain was observed in a study of shared clonotypes between healthy human individuals. Study information: Participating donors consisted of a couple of women and a few men aged 18 to 49. Study observations and caveats: Estimated richness was generally greater in naive than memory subsets. The generation probabilities recorded for non-shared clonotypes fell below those of clonotypes shared by all four donors.

In regard to this clone: Its antigen remains unidentified.

Only CD45RO-negative cells positively selected for CCR7 counted as naive CD8 cells, so terminally differentiated effector memory CD45RA+ cells were excluded. The test was conducted at deep level. The data were produced by immunoSEQ multiplex PCR, yet TCRdb's version contains in-frame clones alone and is incomplete. Found here are 550,000 to 650,000 clones, around 96% of them singletons; the top ten hold roughly 0.1%. The CDR3 spans 14 residues. CDR1 is MNHEY, CDR2 SMNVEV, per germline (reference sequence). V lost 3 bases, J lost 9 bases, and 5 bases stayed unmatched. The sample was naive CD8+ T cells sorted from blood. The chain has TRBV27 and TRBJ2-1; TRBD2 agrees at 10 bases. This receptor was identified in a woman in her 30s in good health. The CDR3 DNA reads TGTGCCAGCAGTTTCAGCGGGAGGGTTTCTGAGCAGTTCTTC. Protein: CASSFSGRVSEQFF.